This TCR beta chain was observed in a study of beta chain features in type 1 diabetes (dated by TCRdb to 2016 to 2018). About the study as a whole: Patients and healthy donors did not differ in mean age, gender distribution, total cell number or subset yield. In the study, recently diagnosed type 1 diabetes patients and matched healthy donors were compared on the TCRB repertoires of their sorted circulating CD4+ T cell subsets. Across all samples, some 100,000,000 sorted cells were examined, and cell number per subset correlated strongly with RNA yield. Regulatory and stem cell-like memory subsets were obtained from only 8 patients and roughly eight healthy donors, while naive and central memory subsets were obtained from all 28 donors.

Overall results and qualifications from the work: In all four CD4+ subsets, TCRB CDR3 length was moderately but significantly shorter in type 1 diabetes patients. Because small numbers of individuals were included in the HLA sub-analyses, any influence of HLA type on TCRB rearrangement was left unresolved. PCR might favor shorter templates, but patient and control samples were amplified and corrected together, so any skew would affect both groups equally. Naive, central memory and regulatory TCRB repertoires appeared to be more alike among patients than among healthy donors. Sequencing cDNA rather than genomic DNA could over-represent highly expressing activated cells, although activation and CD3 levels did not differ between groups. At VDJ recombination sites, type 1 diabetes patients had fewer insertions and more deleted nucleotides, which implies abnormalities in thymic rearrangement.

The CDR3 numbers 14 residues from cysteine through phenylalanine. Here the CDR3 DNA is all that survives: 42 bases in frame from base 1. CDR1 SGDLS and CDR2 YYNGEE are derived from the germline V gene. V is cut by 0 bases and J by 6 bases, and the space between the germline ends is 9 bases. All of the isolated RNA was reverse transcribed with the High Capacity cDNA Reverse Transcription Kit, so expressed TCRB transcripts were sequenced. Deep immunoSEQ sequencing was performed on naive, central memory and regulatory T cell samples, with an average of about 4 million total reads per sample. After sorted cells were lysed in RLT buffer, RNA was extracted with DNase-treated RNeasy Micro or Mini kits, with the choice depending on cell number. To prevent cross-contamination, every cell subset was processed on its own, while patient and healthy donor samples were processed together. Using the immunoSEQ multiplex PCR, TCRB sequences were amplified from cDNA into 87-bp fragments spanning the CDR3 region. The amplicons were sequenced using the Illumina HiSeq platform. The study's processing was this. PCR bias was computationally corrected using synthetic template baselines, reads within Hamming distance 2 were collapsed, and singletons that could not be merged were discarded. Reads were aligned against IMGT to assign V, D and J genes, CDR3 length and insertions or deletions at six rearrangement sites. Within each subset, clonotype counts were normalized to sorted cell number, after which true diversity and Gini coefficients were computed with the tcR R package. The overlap coefficient, calculated on TCRB nucleotide sequences, was used to quantify repertoire sharing. Out-of-frame TCRB sequences from naive cells were analyzed as a proxy for the pre-selection repertoire. TCRdb limited this immuneACCESS table to in-frame rearrangements with V and J called. A share of clones is missing; checked studies link under half to unresolved V genes, and the rest is unexplained. The DNA was the basis for D and trimming; V, J and clone size are from that table. The sample includes roughly 330,000 clones, with about 10% observed a single time. The leading ten clones occupy 0.015% to 0.02% of the sample.

Note on this clone: Its antigen is unknown. Per-base qualities were not stored, and no clone one base away is much larger.

A single peripheral blood draw of approximately 110 mL on average was collected from each donor into heparinised tubes. A BD FACSAria II and a panel including CD45RO, CCR7, CD25, CD127, CD95 and CD27 were used to sort naive, central memory, regulatory and stem cell-like memory CD4+ T cells. Every sorted population had a purity above 95%. Right away, PBMCs were isolated by Lymphoprep density gradient centrifugation and were stained directly, with no culture step. Samples were stained and sorted in pairs, with one healthy donor and one patient per experiment, so that batch effects were minimized. Rearrangement joined TRBV9 to TRBJ2-2; confidence is insufficient to name the D gene. Sequencing was done on a sample of naive CD4+ T cells from blood. Interpreted using the paper, the cell subset or site label stands for: true naive CD4+ T cells. The source is a woman aged 25 to 39 in good health. The CDR3: CASSVVSVSGELFF. The DNA sequence follows: TGTGCCAGCAGCGTAGTGTCCGTTTCCGGGGAGCTGTTTTTT.